This T cell receptor (beta chain) was documented in a study of beta chain features in type 1 diabetes. Study information: Similarity in age, gender and cell yields was seen between patients and healthy donors.

Every isolated RNA sample was fully reverse transcribed, so sequencing captured expressed TCRB transcripts. Sequencing used immunoSEQ multiplex PCR; TCRdb keeps in-frame clones, though not all of them. Here the sample spans 200,000 to 250,000 clones, under 70% being singletons. The germline V gene has CDR1 SEHNR and CDR2 FQNEAQ (reference sequence). The CDR3 totals 14 residues. The V end was cut by 4 bases, the J end by 7 bases, with 11 bases between. Sequencing used naive CD4+ T cells from blood. The sequence was obtained from a young man in good health. This chain uses TRBV7-9 with TRBJ1-6; possibly TRBD1 for D (5 bases). The CDR3 here is CASSSETANSPLHF. In DNA, the CDR3 is TGTGCCAGCAGCTCTGAGACAGCCAATTCACCCCTCCACTTT.